The clone carrying this TCR beta chain showed up many times. What it binds is unknown. RNA transcripts yielded amplified TCR beta CDR3 regions. Using the HTBI primer set, a first-round RT-PCR was run on the TCR CDR3. Via MiXCR, TCRdb re-called the multiplex PCR reads, giving one row per CDR3 protein. This repertoire shows fewer than 500,000 distinct CDR3 sequences, 14% found once; its top ten account for roughly a fifth. The data originate from a study of T cells in Graves' hyperthyroidism and ophthalmopathy. Study details: Pretreatment peripheral blood was obtained at initial diagnosis. General observations from the study: A model built on 13 V-J features separated ophthalmopathy from stable hyperthyroidism.

Diagnoses were made from clinical symptoms, serum measures (thyroxine and TRAb), thyroid ultrasound and orbital computed tomography. This TCR was sampled from a young woman with Graves' ophthalmopathy. Material for sequencing was blood.

CDR3 sequence: CASTILAGSGVATEAFF. DNA for the CDR3: TGTGCCAGCACCATTCTTGCCGGGTCTGGGGTGGCCACTGAAGCTTTCTTT. The V and J genes are TRBV5-6 and TRBJ1-1; D ambiguous. CDR1 is SGHDT and CDR2 is YYEEEE in the germline V gene. This CDR3 spans 17 amino acids. With 6 bases removed from V and 4 bases from J, the gap between germline ends came to 25 bases.